The 23 T cell receptor beta chains below were found in one sample sequenced in a study of OX40 agonist ivuxolimab in advanced cancers. Library preparation was by the immunoSEQ multiplex PCR assay. TCRdb took this table from immuneACCESS and kept in-frame rearrangements with V and J called. Such tables lack part of the clones; where checked against another copy, unresolved V genes explain under half of the gap, and the rest is unexplained. For this sample there are about 46,000 clones; 88% appear just once. The ten biggest clones cover roughly 54% of the sample. This specimen was CD4+ or CD8+ T cells sorted from blood, taken in a trial of the OX40 agonist ivuxolimab. The receptors shown here come from an adult with an advanced solid tumor such as melanoma, head and neck, liver or kidney cancer.

The chain is built from TRBV6-1 and TRBJ1-6; D ambiguous. Germline CDR1 reads MNHNS; CDR2 reads SASEGT. V was shortened by 4 bases and J by 6 bases, with 7 bases between the two germline ends. CDR3 length: 13 residues. The CDR3 DNA reads TGTGCCAGCAGTGCAGAGCCTAATTCACCCCTCCACTTT. Its protein product is CASSAEPNSPLHF.

The rearrangement uses TRBV27 and TRBJ2-3; D unresolved. V lost 6 bases and J 0 bases, leaving 7 bases between the germline ends. Germline V gene lookup returns CDR1 MNHEY and CDR2 SMNVEV (reference sequence). The CDR3 totals 13 residues. The CDR3 bases are TGTGCCAGCAGCTTAGTTAGCACAGATACGCAGTATTTT. Translating gives CASSLVSTDTQYF.

This chain connects TRBV28 to TRBJ2-5, with D unresolved. Germline V gives CDR1 MDHEN, CDR2 SYDVKM. The CDR3 runs 10 residues. V shed 8 bases and J shed 5 bases, with 6 bases lying between them. The CDR3 is CASGYETQYF. Here the CDR3 DNA reads TGTGCCAGCGGGTACGAGACCCAGTACTTC.

The V and J genes are TRBV5-1 and TRBJ2-1; D remains unclear. Germline assignment: CDR1 SGHRS and CDR2 YFSETQ. The CDR3 sequence is 15 residues long. V lost 0 bases, J lost 2 bases, and 9 bases lay in between. The CDR3 DNA reads TGCGCCAGCAGCTTGGAGGCTTCCCCCTACAATGAGCAGTTCTTC. Protein sequence: CASSLEASPYNEQFF.

The count of this clone is one. The chain employs TRBV18 and TRBJ1-1, with D maybe TRBD1 (5 bases). This CDR3 contains 14 residues. Germline loops: CDR1 KGHSH, CDR2 LQKENI. Deletions cut 0 bases from V and 5 bases from J, with 10 bases between. The CDR3 sequence: CASSPPRGRTEAFF. CDR3 in DNA: TGTGCCAGCTCACCACCGCGGGGGAGGACTGAAGCTTTCTTT.

In this sample, this clone turned up a few times. V is TRBV7-8 and J is TRBJ2-1; 7 bases match TRBD2. From germline, CDR1 is SGHVS and CDR2 FQNEAQ. There are 18 residues in the CDR3. Unmatched junction bases numbered 17, after V lost 0 bases and J lost 9 bases. The CDR3 is CASSLAMIAASGISEQFF. The CDR3 region has the DNA TGTGCCAGCAGCTTAGCGATGATAGCGGCTAGCGGTATATCTGAGCAGTTCTTC.

This chain connects TRBV28 to TRBJ1-5, with D possibly being TRBD1 (6 bases). Germline assignment: CDR1 MDHEN and CDR2 SYDVKM. The CDR3 sequence is 15 residues long. Deletions cut 4 bases from V and 2 bases from J, with 12 bases between. The CDR3 DNA sequence: TGTGCCAGCAGTTCAGGGGAAGTTGGCAATCAGCCCCAGCATTTT. Translation gives CASSSGEVGNQPQHF. Combining the CDR3 with reference TRBV28 and TRBJ1-5 gives the whole variable domain DVKVTQSSRYLVKRTGEKVFLECVQDMDHENMFWYRQDPGLGLRLIYFSYDVKMKEKGDIPEGYSVSREKKERFSLILESASTNQTSMYLCASSSGEVGNQPQHFGDGTRLSIL.

The chain has TRBV27 and TRBJ2-5, with 9 bases that match TRBD1. Germline CDR1 MNHEY, CDR2 SMNVEV (reference sequence). The junction had 9 bases not matched to a gene; V was cut back by 5 bases and J by 5 bases. The CDR3 has 15 residues. CDR3 nucleotides: TGTGCCAGCAGTATAACAGGGGGCATAGGGGAGACCCAGTACTTC. Translating it yields CASSITGGIGETQYF.

This clone was recorded a few times. The chain links TRBV10-1 to TRBJ1-2; D gene uncertain. In germline, CDR1 is WNHNN, CDR2 SYGVQD (reference sequence). Trimming cost V 2 bases and J 4 bases, with 8 bases left between them. CDR3 length equals 13 residues. The CDR3 nucleotides are TGCGCCAGCAGTGAGCAGACGGGCTATGGCTACACCTTC. Translated, it gives CASSEQTGYGYTF.

This clone was detected only once. This sequence joins TRBV30 and TRBJ1-2, with D uncertain. The CDR3 spans 11 residues. V was pared by 0 bases and J by 8 bases, with 7 bases between. Per the germline V gene, CDR1 is GTSNPN and CDR2 is SVGIG (reference sequence). The CDR3 DNA follows: TGTGCCTGGAGTGTAGACCGCGGCTACACCTTC. As protein: CAWSVDRGYTF.

The rearrangement links TRBV7-9 to TRBJ1-6; D perhaps matches TRBD1 (5 bases). Germline V gives CDR1 SEHNR, CDR2 FQNEAQ (reference sequence). The ends were cut back, 5 bases at V and 7 bases at J, with 12 bases in the middle. The CDR3 is 14 residues long. In DNA, the CDR3 is TGTGCCAGCAGCCCCGGGGGGAACAATTCACCCCTCCACTTT. Translating gives CASSPGGNNSPLHF.

J is TRBJ2-7 and V is TRBV11-2; 7 nucleotides line up with TRBD1. This CDR3 has 14 residues. Germline-derived CDR1 and CDR2 are SGHAT and FQNNGV. The V segment lost 0 bases and the J segment 7 bases; nucleotides outside the gene matches: 6. The CDR3: CASSLERPGGEQYF. For the CDR3, the DNA is TGTGCCAGCAGCTTAGAGAGGCCAGGGGGTGAGCAGTACTTC.

This chain's CDR3 is CASSPRGTQETQYF. CDR3 in DNA: TGTGCCAGCAGCCCCCGAGGGACCCAAGAGACCCAGTACTTC. The J gene is TRBJ2-5, the V gene TRBV5-4; either TRBD1 or TRBD2 may fit D (5 bases each). Trimming took off 4 bases at V and 1 base at J, with 11 bases between the two ends. This CDR3 is built from 14 residues. CDR1 and CDR2 (germline): SGHNT, YYREEE (reference sequence).

The V call is TRBV27, the J call TRBJ2-1; 11 bases are shared with TRBD2. Germline CDR1 reads MNHEY; CDR2 reads SMNVEV (reference sequence). The CDR3 length is 19 residues. The V segment lost 2 bases and the J segment 1 base; nucleotides outside the gene matches: 10. This CDR3 is CASSLEPPGLAASYNEQFF. The CDR3 coding sequence is TGTGCCAGCAGTTTAGAACCGCCGGGACTAGCGGCTTCCTACAATGAGCAGTTCTTC.

This clone appeared a single time. The rearrangement joins TRBV7-3 to TRBJ2-1; D gene uncertain. Looked up from germline, CDR1 is SGHTA and CDR2 is FQGTGA. Trimming left V 1 base short and J 5 bases short, with 6 bases between. This CDR3 is built from 13 residues. CDR3 loop: CASSLISDNEQFF. CDR3 sequence (DNA): TGTGCCAGCAGCTTAATATCCGACAATGAGCAGTTCTTC. Supplemented by reference TRBV7-3 and TRBJ2-1, the full variable domain reads GAGVSQTPSNKVTEKGKYVELRCDPISGHTALYWYRQSLGQGPEFLIYFQGTGAADDSGLPNDRFFAVRPEGSVSTLKIQRTERGDSAVYLCASSLISDNEQFFGPGTRLTVL.

This chain links TRBV9 with TRBJ2-1; the D is unclear. There are 15 residues in the CDR3. CDR1 is SGDLS and CDR2 is YYNGEE in the germline V gene. V was shortened by 2 bases and J by 0 bases, with 9 bases between the two germline ends. The CDR3 here is CASSVEADSYNEQFF. The CDR3 nucleotides are TGTGCCAGCAGCGTTGAGGCCGACTCCTACAATGAGCAGTTCTTC. Full variable domain (missing parts from reference TRBV9 and TRBJ2-1): DSGVTQTPKHLITATGQRVTLRCSPRSGDLSVYWYQQSLDQGLQFLIQYYNGEERAKGNILERFSAQQFPDLHSELNLSSLELGDSALYFCASSVEADSYNEQFFGPGTRLTVL.

The chain couples TRBV11-1 to TRBJ2-5; D may match TRBD1 or TRBD2 (5 bases each). CDR3 length equals 11 residues. Per the germline V gene, CDR1 is SGHAT and CDR2 is FQDESV (reference sequence). The V end was cut by 3 bases, the J end by 7 bases, with 6 bases between. The CDR3 loop reads CASSLRGTQYF. DNA for the CDR3: TGTGCCAGCAGCTTGAGGGGGACCCAGTACTTC.

The gene calls are TRBV19 and TRBJ1-2, with TRBD1 as a possible D gene (5 bases). The CDR3 runs to 16 residues. V was trimmed by 6 bases and J by 2 bases, leaving 19 bases between them. The germline gives CDR1 LNHDA, CDR2 SQIVND (reference sequence). CDR3 in DNA: TGTGCCAGTAGCAATCCCAGTGGCAGGGTGAACTATGGCTACACCTTC. This sequence encodes CASSNPSGRVNYGYTF.

This rearrangement joins TRBV19 to TRBJ2-2; the match to TRBD2 covers 11 bases. The V gene end was trimmed by 2 bases and the J gene end by 3 bases; junction bases not matched to a gene: 11. This CDR3 is 19 amino acids long. The V gene's germline CDR1 is LNHDA and CDR2 SQIVND (reference sequence). CDR3 in amino acids: CASSISSGGRLRHTGELFF. The CDR3 DNA is TGTGCCAGTAGTATATCTAGCGGGGGGCGCCTACGGCACACCGGGGAGCTGTTTTTT.

The chain has TRBV4-3 and TRBJ2-6; tentative D call: TRBD2 (5 bases). The CDR3 is 15 residues long. Trimming stripped 0 bases from V and 8 bases from J, with 11 bases between. Germline V gene sequence: CDR1 LGHNA, CDR2 YSLEER. The CDR3 here is CASSQDFTGTNVLTF. The CDR3 DNA is TGCGCCAGCAGCCAAGATTTTACGGGAACCAACGTCCTGACTTTC.

The rearrangement links TRBV28 to TRBJ1-2; possible D gene TRBD1, 5 bases. Trimming shortened V by 6 bases and J by 4 bases, and 15 bases separated the two germline ends. The germline gives CDR1 MDHEN, CDR2 SYDVKM. CDR3 length equals 14 residues. The CDR3 loop is CASSTDSSTYGYTF. The CDR3 DNA follows: TGTGCCAGCAGCACCGACAGCTCCACCTATGGCTACACCTTC.

The gene calls are TRBV27 and TRBJ2-7; a weak D match, TRBD2 (6 bases). The V end lost 6 bases, the J end lost 2 bases, and 11 bases lay between the germline ends. In germline, CDR1 is MNHEY, CDR2 SMNVEV (reference sequence). The CDR3 runs to 13 residues. The DNA of the CDR3 is TGTGCCAGCAGGTCCGGGGGTGCCTACGAGCAGTACTTC. As protein: CASRSGGAYEQYF.

The chain has TRBV13 and TRBJ1-1; no definite D call. Germline V gene data show CDR1 as PRHDT and CDR2 as FYEKMQ (reference sequence). V lost 3 bases and J 3 bases, leaving 17 bases between the germline ends. This CDR3 region has 16 residues. CDR3 residues: CASSLPGLQKDTEAFF. The CDR3 region has the DNA TGTGCCAGCAGCTTGCCCGGTCTCCAAAAAGACACTGAAGCTTTCTTT.